This T cell receptor (beta chain) derives from a study of technical replicates of blood from a handful of donors. This clone was detected only once. Repertoires were generated with immunoSEQ multiplex PCR, while TCRdb's copy carries only in-frame clones and drops some. Of 75,000 to 95,000 clones in the sample, 75% to 95% are singletons; the top ten hold approximately 0.28%. V gave up 2 bases and J gave up 5 bases, with 12 bases separating them. This CDR3 is 14 amino acids long. CDR1 and CDR2 (germline): SEHNR, FQNEAQ (reference sequence). This TCR was sampled from a human donor in good health. The sequencing input was T cells isolated from PBMCs. V and J are TRBV7-9 and TRBJ1-2; unclear D gene. The CDR3 here is CASSLSPGRYGYTF. In DNA, the CDR3 is TGTGCCAGCAGCTTAAGCCCGGGAAGGTATGGCTACACCTTC.